The rows below give T cell receptor beta chains drawn from one sample of a study of CD8+ T cells in alopecia areata. The method was immunoSEQ multiplex PCR; TCRdb's version includes in-frame clones alone and lacks a portion of them. This sample yields fewer than 200,000 clones, of which 58% are seen a single time; more than 15% belongs to the top ten. The sequenced sample was CD4+ T cells sorted from blood, obtained at roughly week 55, from a patient treated with tofacitinib. These receptors originate from a human donor with alopecia areata. CDR3s include the opening cysteine and the closing phenylalanine or tryptophan. Each record gives: V gene, D gene, clone size, J gene, CDR3 DNA, CDR3 protein. A D gene is named only where the DNA matches it firmly. Not every row has a clone size; where given, it reads once, few, many or a size class.

v_call: TRBV10-3; d_call: TRBD1; clone_size: .; j_call: TRBJ2-3; cdr3_nt: TGTGCCATCAGTGTATCTGTAAGGGGGCAGGATACGCAGTATTTT; cdr3_aa: CAISVSVRGQDTQYF
v_call: TRBV28; d_call: .; clone_size: .; j_call: TRBJ2-5; cdr3_nt: TGTGCCAGCAGTTTAGCGGGGGCCGCCCAAGAGACCCAGTACTTC; cdr3_aa: CASSLAGAAQETQYF
v_call: TRBV6-1; d_call: .; clone_size: .; j_call: TRBJ2-2; cdr3_nt: TGTGCCAGCATATTCGGGACGAACACCGGGGAGCTGTTTTTT; cdr3_aa: CASIFGTNTGELFF
v_call: TRBV27; d_call: .; clone_size: .; j_call: TRBJ1-6; cdr3_nt: TGTGCCAGCAGAACACAGGATCCTGTTCGGTCACCCCTCCACTTT; cdr3_aa: CASRTQDPVRSPLHF
v_call: TRBV5-1; d_call: .; clone_size: .; j_call: TRBJ2-2; cdr3_nt: TGCGCCAGCAGCCCCGCGGGCAGATCACCTTTAAGGGAGCTGTTTTTT; cdr3_aa: CASSPAGRSPLRELFF
v_call: TRBV4-2; d_call: .; clone_size: many; j_call: TRBJ1-6; cdr3_nt: TGTGCCAGCAGCCAAGGGGGGTCCTATAATTCACCCCTCCACTTT; cdr3_aa: CASSQGGSYNSPLHF
v_call: TRBV29-1; d_call: .; clone_size: few; j_call: TRBJ1-1; cdr3_nt: TGCAGCGTTGGCAGGGTTGGAACTGAAGCTTTCTTT; cdr3_aa: CSVGRVGTEAFF
v_call: TRBV2; d_call: .; clone_size: .; j_call: TRBJ2-3; cdr3_nt: TGTGCCAGCAGGAGGGAGGCGACGTCAGATACGCAGTATTTT; cdr3_aa: CASRREATSDTQYF
v_call: TRBV7-3; d_call: .; clone_size: few; j_call: TRBJ2-3; cdr3_nt: TGTGCCAGCACCCTCTCGCCCTACAGCACAGATACGCAGTATTTT; cdr3_aa: CASTLSPYSTDTQYF
v_call: TRBV20-1; d_call: .; clone_size: once; j_call: TRBJ2-1; cdr3_nt: TGCAGTGCGAGACAGTACAATGAGCAGTTCTTC; cdr3_aa: CSARQYNEQFF
v_call: TRBV4-1; d_call: .; clone_size: few; j_call: TRBJ2-7; cdr3_nt: TGCGCCAGCAGCCAAGATGCAAGGGGTTCCAACGAGCAGTACTTC; cdr3_aa: CASSQDARGSNEQYF
v_call: TRBV2; d_call: TRBD1; clone_size: .; j_call: TRBJ1-2; cdr3_nt: TGTGCCAGCAGTATCAATGGACAGGGCGAAGGCTACACCTTC; cdr3_aa: CASSINGQGEGYTF
v_call: TRBV7-2; d_call: .; clone_size: few; j_call: TRBJ1-5; cdr3_nt: TGTGCCAGCAGCTATCAGAGCAATCAGCCCCAGCATTTT; cdr3_aa: CASSYQSNQPQHF
v_call: TRBV2; d_call: .; clone_size: few; j_call: TRBJ1-1; cdr3_nt: TGTGCCAGCAGTGATGGAGGGTTTGCCACTGAAGCTTTCTTT; cdr3_aa: CASSDGGFATEAFF
v_call: TRBV11-2; d_call: .; clone_size: .; j_call: TRBJ2-5; cdr3_nt: TGTGCCAGCAGCTTATCTGTTCGAGAGACCCAGTACTTC; cdr3_aa: CASSLSVRETQYF
v_call: TRBV28; d_call: .; clone_size: many; j_call: TRBJ1-2; cdr3_nt: TGTGCCAGCAGCCACGGGGGGGATGGCTACACCTTC; cdr3_aa: CASSHGGDGYTF
v_call: TRBV19; d_call: .; clone_size: once; j_call: TRBJ1-1; cdr3_nt: TGTGCCACCTCAGGGATCACTGAAGCTTTCTTT; cdr3_aa: CATSGITEAFF
v_call: TRBV29-1; d_call: TRBD2; clone_size: few; j_call: TRBJ2-5; cdr3_nt: TGCAGCGTCGTCAAAGCGGGGGGGCTTGAGGAGACCCAGTACTTC; cdr3_aa: CSVVKAGGLEETQYF
v_call: TRBV7-6; d_call: .; clone_size: .; j_call: TRBJ1-4; cdr3_nt: TGTGCCAGCAGCTTAGAACCAGGGTTTAGTGAAAAACTGTTTTTT; cdr3_aa: CASSLEPGFSEKLFF
v_call: TRBV30; d_call: .; clone_size: few; j_call: TRBJ1-5; cdr3_nt: TGTGCCTGGAGTGGGCTGGCAGGGAGGAATCAGCCCCAGCATTTT; cdr3_aa: CAWSGLAGRNQPQHF
v_call: TRBV7-8; d_call: .; clone_size: .; j_call: TRBJ2-1; cdr3_nt: TGTGCCAGCAGCCCGTATGGAGGCAGTTACAATGAGCAGTTCTTC; cdr3_aa: CASSPYGGSYNEQFF
v_call: TRBV29-1; d_call: .; clone_size: .; j_call: TRBJ2-7; cdr3_nt: TGCAGCGTCGACGTTGGGGACTGGCGGCAGGACTTC; cdr3_aa: CSVDVGDWRQDF
v_call: TRBV2; d_call: TRBD1; clone_size: .; j_call: TRBJ1-4; cdr3_nt: TGTGCCAGCAGAGCCATAGAAGGGACAGGGGGTTGGGAAAAACTGTTTTTT; cdr3_aa: CASRAIEGTGGWEKLFF
v_call: TRBV7-8; d_call: TRBD2; clone_size: few; j_call: TRBJ2-1; cdr3_nt: TGTGCCAGCAGCTTAGGGACTAGCGGCTTCAATGAGCAGTTCTTC; cdr3_aa: CASSLGTSGFNEQFF